The source of this T cell receptor (beta chain) is a study of blood T cell repertoires in COVID-19. The table came from immunoSEQ multiplex PCR; TCRdb's copy has only in-frame clones and leaves some out. Here the sample spans roughly 500,000 clones, 85% to 90% being singletons. CDR1 is KGHSY and CDR2 is FQNENV in the germline V gene. V gave up 4 bases and J gave up 6 bases; unmatched junction bases: 4. The CDR3 covers 15 residues. This clonotype was sampled from a man aged 18 to 29 with COVID-19, enrolled during active disease. The sample was peripheral blood. The chain combines TRBV16 with TRBJ1-6; 9 nucleotides line up with TRBD1. This chain's CDR3 is CASSPRGQGNSPLHF. The CDR3 coding sequence is TGTGCCAGCAGCCCCAGGGGACAGGGTAATTCACCCCTCCACTTT.